A single sample gave rise to the 18 T cell receptor beta chains below, sequenced in a study of cytomegalovirus exposure and HLA in healthy donors. Both 60 Vbeta primers and 13 Jbeta primers went into the PCR. Assay used: immunoSEQ multiplex PCR; TCRdb lists only in-frame clones, some missing. The data contain 45,000 to 70,000 clones, around four fifths of them singletons. The sequenced sample consisted of PBMCs. The receptors originated from a man in his thirties or forties in good health and CMV-seronegative.

V gene TRBV9 combines with J gene TRBJ2-5, with 11 bases identical to TRBD2. V shed 0 bases and J 1 base; nucleotides not matched to a gene: 2. CDR3 length: 16 residues. From germline, CDR1 is SGDLS and CDR2 YYNGEE. CDR3 nucleotides: TGTGCCAGCAGCGTAGGCACTAGCGGGGGCCAAGAGACCCAGTACTTC. Its protein product is CASSVGTSGGQETQYF.

The chain uses TRBV4-2 and TRBJ2-1, with a weak D call TRBD1 (6 bases). V lost 5 bases to trimming and J lost 5 bases, with 10 bases between them. Germline values: CDR1 LGHNA, CDR2 YNFKEQ. The CDR3 loop spans 13 amino acids. CDR3 sequence reads: CASSSGQNNEQFF. The CDR3 DNA follows: TGTGCCAGCAGCTCGGGACAAAACAATGAGCAGTTCTTC.

The J gene is TRBJ2-7, the V gene TRBV6-1, with 7 nucleotides matching TRBD1. This CDR3 has 15 residues. V lost 2 bases to trimming and J lost 4 bases; unmatched junction nucleotides: 8. Germline assignment: CDR1 MNHNS and CDR2 SASEGT. The CDR3: CASSEWAGGGYEQYF. CDR3 bases: TGTGCCAGCAGTGAATGGGCAGGGGGTGGATACGAGCAGTACTTC.

The chain joins TRBV30 to TRBJ2-1, with TRBD2 identical over 10 bases. Trimming removed 1 base from V and 0 bases from J; junction bases left unmatched: 12. This CDR3 has 19 residues. The germline gives CDR1 GTSNPN, CDR2 SVGIG (reference sequence). This CDR3 reads CAWSGLGAGGPTSYNEQFF. Here the CDR3 DNA reads TGTGCCTGGAGTGGCCTAGGAGCGGGGGGGCCCACCTCCTACAATGAGCAGTTCTTC.

This clone appeared a few times. This rearrangement joins TRBV11-2 to TRBJ2-3, with TRBD2 matching over 7 bases. The CDR3 consists of 13 residues. V lost 5 bases to trimming and J lost 6 bases; unmatched junction nucleotides: 5. The germline V gene encodes CDR1 SGHAT and CDR2 FQNNGV. CDR3 region: CASSRDSGDTQYF. Here the CDR3 DNA reads TGTGCCAGCAGCCGAGATAGCGGGGATACGCAGTATTTT.

This chain connects TRBV10-2 to TRBJ2-1, with 13 bases fitting TRBD2. CDR3 length: 19 amino acids. The trim removed 7 bases at V and 1 base at J, leaving 13 bases unmatched. Per germline, CDR1 WSHSY and CDR2 SAAADI. CDR3 sequence: CASTKPGLAGNPSYNEQFF. CDR3 coding DNA: TGCGCCAGCACAAAACCGGGACTAGCGGGGAACCCTTCCTACAATGAGCAGTTCTTC.

The chain employs TRBV19 and TRBJ2-5; the match to TRBD2 covers 10 bases. Germline V gene data show CDR1 as LNHDA and CDR2 as SQIVND (reference sequence). The V gene end was trimmed by 5 bases and the J gene end by 2 bases; junction bases not matched to a gene: 8. The CDR3 consists of 16 residues. CDR3 DNA: TGTGCCAGTAGTCCAGGTACTAGCGGGGTACAAGAGACCCAGTACTTC. It translates to CASSPGTSGVQETQYF.

The rearrangement uses TRBV5-8 and TRBJ2-1; D is possibly TRBD2 (6 bases). Germline V gene lookup returns CDR1 SGHTS and CDR2 YDEGEE. The V end lost 4 bases, the J end lost 3 bases, and 8 bases lay between the germline ends. CDR3 length: 13 residues. CDR3 protein: CASSGEVYNEQFF. The CDR3 DNA reads as TGTGCCAGCAGCGGGGAGGTCTACAATGAGCAGTTCTTC.

The rearrangement joins TRBV18 to TRBJ2-7, with D maybe TRBD2 (5 bases). The germline gives CDR1 KGHSH, CDR2 LQKENI. This CDR3 has 14 amino acids. V was cut by 5 bases and J by 3 bases, with 14 bases left in between. This chain's CDR3 is CASSSRTYGYEQYF. The CDR3 DNA reads as TGTGCCAGCTCATCTCGGACTTACGGCTACGAGCAGTACTTC.

In DNA form, the CDR3 reads TGTGCCAGCAGCTGGGGACAGGCCGTTAGCACAGATACGCAGTATTTT. Translated, it gives CASSWGQAVSTDTQYF. The chain is built from TRBV7-9 and TRBJ2-3, with 8 bases fitting TRBD1. V shed 4 bases, J shed 0 bases, and the junction held 6 bases outside the gene matches. From germline, CDR1 is SEHNR and CDR2 FQNEAQ (reference sequence). The CDR3 spans 16 residues.

This chain links TRBV28 with TRBJ1-2; D perhaps matches TRBD1 (6 bases). V was shortened by 5 bases and J by 4 bases, with 8 bases between the two germline ends. The CDR3 length is 12 residues. Germline lookup yields CDR1 MDHEN and CDR2 SYDVKM. The CDR3 DNA reads TGTGCCAGCAGTCAGGACAGCTATGGCTACACCTTC. Its translation is CASSQDSYGYTF.

The V call is TRBV4-2, the J call TRBJ2-2; TRBD2 matches 11 bases. With V trimmed by 5 bases and J by 6 bases, 14 bases remained unmatched. From germline, CDR1 is LGHNA and CDR2 YNFKEQ. CDR3 size: 18 residues. DNA of the CDR3: TGTGCCAGCAGCGGAGTTAGCGGGGGGGCACTTCGGTCCGGGGAGCTGTTTTTT. It translates to CASSGVSGGALRSGELFF.

The rearrangement links TRBV7-9 to TRBJ1-1, with D possibly matching TRBD1 (5 bases). Germline loops: CDR1 SEHNR, CDR2 FQNEAQ (reference sequence). This CDR3 contains 16 residues. Trimming removed 0 bases from V and 1 base from J, with 12 bases in between. The CDR3 reads CASSLARGSQNTEAFF. In nucleotides, the CDR3 is TGTGCCAGCAGCTTAGCGCGGGGGTCCCAGAACACTGAAGCTTTCTTT.

The chain joins TRBV10-1 to TRBJ2-1; 7 bases fit TRBD2. Unmatched junction bases numbered 9, after V lost 4 bases and J lost 3 bases. The CDR3 has 16 residues. The V gene's germline CDR1 is WNHNN and CDR2 SYGVQD (reference sequence). DNA for the CDR3: TGCGCCAGCAGTGGGGGACTATCTTCCCTCTACAATGAGCAGTTCTTC. Its protein product is CASSGGLSSLYNEQFF.

This clone showed up just a few times. This chain uses TRBV6-5 with TRBJ1-4; TRBD1 might be the D (5 bases). Germline V gives CDR1 MNHEY, CDR2 SVGAGI. This CDR3 comprises 14 residues. The V gene lost 4 bases and the J gene lost 5 bases, with 11 bases spanning the gap. CDR3 coding DNA: TGTGCCAGCAGTTGGGGGAGGACCAATGAAAAACTGTTTTTT. Amino acids: CASSWGRTNEKLFF.

The chain couples TRBV6-5 to TRBJ1-4, with D possibly being TRBD1 (5 bases). CDR3 size: 13 residues. Deletions cut 2 bases from V and 12 bases from J, with 13 bases between. Germline CDR1 reads MNHEY; CDR2 reads SVGAGI. CDR3 residues: CASSYDGAGQLFF. The CDR3 DNA sequence: TGTGCCAGCAGTTACGATGGGGCTGGTCAACTGTTTTTT.

On this clone: Other DNA sequences in this sample translate to the same CDR3. This rearrangement joins TRBV7-2 to TRBJ1-3; tentatively, D is TRBD1 (5 bases). Germline lookup yields CDR1 SGHTA and CDR2 FQGNSA. The CDR3 is 14 residues long. The ends were cut back, 5 bases at V and 0 bases at J, with 8 bases in the middle. CDR3 protein: CASSLDSSGNTIYF. The CDR3 DNA is TGTGCCAGCAGCCTAGACAGCTCTGGAAACACCATATATTTT.

This chain connects TRBV7-2 to TRBJ1-4; 7 bases agree with TRBD1. The trim removed 3 bases at V and 1 base at J, leaving 2 bases unmatched. The CDR3 extends over 15 amino acids. Germline V lookup: CDR1 SGHTA, CDR2 FQGNSA. Here the CDR3 reads CASSFSGGTNEKLFF. CDR3 nucleotide sequence: TGTGCCAGCAGCTTTTCAGGGGGAACTAATGAAAAACTGTTTTTT. The entire variable domain, with the rest obtained from reference TRBV7-2 and TRBJ1-4, is as follows: GAGVSQSPSNKVTEKGKDVELRCDPISGHTALYWYRQSLGQGLEFLIYFQGNSAPDKSGLPSDRFSAERTGGSVSTLTIQRTQQEDSAVYLCASSFSGGTNEKLFFGSGTQLSVL.